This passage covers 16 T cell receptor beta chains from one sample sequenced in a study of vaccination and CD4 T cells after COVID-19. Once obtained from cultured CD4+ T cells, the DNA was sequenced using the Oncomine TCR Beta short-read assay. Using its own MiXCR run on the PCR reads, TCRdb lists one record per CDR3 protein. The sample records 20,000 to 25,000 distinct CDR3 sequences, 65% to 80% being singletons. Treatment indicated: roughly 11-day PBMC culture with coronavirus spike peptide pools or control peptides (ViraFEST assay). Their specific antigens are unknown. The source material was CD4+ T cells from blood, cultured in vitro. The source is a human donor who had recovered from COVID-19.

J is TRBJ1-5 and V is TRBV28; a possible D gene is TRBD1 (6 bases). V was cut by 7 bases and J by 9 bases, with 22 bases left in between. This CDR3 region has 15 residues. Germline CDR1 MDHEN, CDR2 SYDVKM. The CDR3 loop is CASISDRLLGRPQHF. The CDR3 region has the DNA TGTGCCAGCATTTCCGACAGGCTACTGGGAAGGCCCCAGCATTTT. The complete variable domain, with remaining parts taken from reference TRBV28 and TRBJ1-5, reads DVKVTQSSRYLVKRTGEKVFLECVQDMDHENMFWYRQDPGLGLRLIYFSYDVKMKEKGDIPEGYSVSREKKERFSLILESASTNQTSMYLCASISDRLLGRPQHFGDGTRLSIL.

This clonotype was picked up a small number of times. This chain's CDR3 is CSAKGQSSYEQYF. Written as DNA, the CDR3 is TGCAGTGCGAAGGGACAGAGCTCCTACGAGCAGTACTTC. The chain combines TRBV20-1 with TRBJ2-7; TRBD1 matches 7 bases. The V gene end was trimmed by 6 bases and the J gene end by 0 bases; junction bases not matched to a gene: 5. CDR3 length: 13 residues. CDR1 DFQATT and CDR2 SNEGSKA come from the germline V gene (reference sequence).

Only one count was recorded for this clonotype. The CDR3 bases are TGTGCCAGTAGCAAAGGACAGGGAACGTACACAGATACGCAGTATTTT. The encoded protein is CASSKGQGTYTDTQYF. The chain couples TRBV19 to TRBJ2-3, with 8 bases fitting TRBD1. With V trimmed by 6 bases and J by 2 bases, 10 bases remained unmatched. This CDR3 contains 16 residues. CDR1 and CDR2 (germline): LNHDA, SQIVND (reference sequence).

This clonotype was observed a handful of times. The CDR3 is CASSSTTGTGELFF. The CDR3 nucleotides read TGTGCCAGCAGCTCGACGACAGGGACCGGGGAGCTGTTTTTT. The chain carries TRBV7-9 and TRBJ2-2, with 7 bases matching TRBD1. The germline V gene has CDR1 SEHNR and CDR2 FQNEAQ (reference sequence). The CDR3 length is 14 residues. The trim removed 4 bases at V and 5 bases at J, leaving 4 bases unmatched.

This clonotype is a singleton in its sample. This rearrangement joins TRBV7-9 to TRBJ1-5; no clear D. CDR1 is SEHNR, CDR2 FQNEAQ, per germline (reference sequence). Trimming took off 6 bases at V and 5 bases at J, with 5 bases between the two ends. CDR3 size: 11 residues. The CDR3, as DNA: TGTGCCAGCAGGAAATATCAGCCCCAGCATTTT. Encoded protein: CASRKYQPQHF.

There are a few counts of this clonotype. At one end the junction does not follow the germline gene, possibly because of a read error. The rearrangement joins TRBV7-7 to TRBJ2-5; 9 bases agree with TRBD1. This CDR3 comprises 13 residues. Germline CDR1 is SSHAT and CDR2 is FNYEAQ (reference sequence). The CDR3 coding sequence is TGTGCTAGCAGCCCCGGGACAGGGGAGACCCAGTACTTC. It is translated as CASSPGTGETQYF.

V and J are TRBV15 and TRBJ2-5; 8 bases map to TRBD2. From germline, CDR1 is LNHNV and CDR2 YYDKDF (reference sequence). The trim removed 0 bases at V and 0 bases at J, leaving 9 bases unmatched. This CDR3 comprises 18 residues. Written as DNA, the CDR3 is TGTGCCACCAGCAGAGATCAGAGGGCTAGCGGGTACCAAGAGACCCAGTACTTC. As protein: CATSRDQRASGYQETQYF.

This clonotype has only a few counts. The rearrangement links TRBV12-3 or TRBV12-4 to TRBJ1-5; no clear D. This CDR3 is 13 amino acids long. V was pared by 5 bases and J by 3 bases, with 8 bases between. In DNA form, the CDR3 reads TGTGCCAGCAGTGTTAGCTACAATCAGCCCCAGCATTTT. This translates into CASSVSYNQPQHF.

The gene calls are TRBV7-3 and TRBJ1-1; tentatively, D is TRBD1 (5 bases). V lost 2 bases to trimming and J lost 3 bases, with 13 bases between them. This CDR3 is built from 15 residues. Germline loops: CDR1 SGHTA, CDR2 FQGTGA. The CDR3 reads CASSLRGFGDTEAFF. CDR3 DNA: TGTGCCAGCAGCTTACGGGGGTTTGGGGACACTGAAGCTTTCTTT.

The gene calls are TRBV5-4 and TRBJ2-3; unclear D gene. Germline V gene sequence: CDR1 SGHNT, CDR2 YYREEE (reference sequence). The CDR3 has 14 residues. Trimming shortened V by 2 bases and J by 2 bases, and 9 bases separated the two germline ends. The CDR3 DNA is TGTGCCAGCAGCTTTGTACAGAACACAGATACGCAGTATTTT. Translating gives CASSFVQNTDTQYF. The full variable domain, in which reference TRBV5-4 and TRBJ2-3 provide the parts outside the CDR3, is ETGVTQSPTHLIKTRGQQVTLRCSSQSGHNTVSWYQQALGQGPQFIFQYYREEENGRGNFPPRFSGLQFPNYSSELNVNALELDDSALYLCASSFVQNTDTQYFGPGTRLTVL.

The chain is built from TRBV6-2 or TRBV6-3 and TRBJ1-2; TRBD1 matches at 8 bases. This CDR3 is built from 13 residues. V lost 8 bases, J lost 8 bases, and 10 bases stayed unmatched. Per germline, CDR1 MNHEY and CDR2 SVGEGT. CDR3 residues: CASGSGQGHGYTF. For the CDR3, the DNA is TGTGCCAGCGGGTCCGGACAGGGTCACGGCTACACCTTC.

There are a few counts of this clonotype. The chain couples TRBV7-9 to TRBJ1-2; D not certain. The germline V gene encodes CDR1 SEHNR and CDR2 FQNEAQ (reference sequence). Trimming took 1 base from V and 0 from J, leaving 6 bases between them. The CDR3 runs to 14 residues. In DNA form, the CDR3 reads TGTGCCAGCAGCTTAGGAACACCTAACTATGGCTACACCTTC. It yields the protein CASSLGTPNYGYTF.

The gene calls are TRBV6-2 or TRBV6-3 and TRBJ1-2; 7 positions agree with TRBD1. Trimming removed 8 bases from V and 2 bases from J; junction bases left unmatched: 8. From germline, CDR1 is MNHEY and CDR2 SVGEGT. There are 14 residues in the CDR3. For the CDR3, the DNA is TGTGCCAGCCGAGAGGCAGGGGGGAACTATGGCTACACCTTC. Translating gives CASREAGGNYGYTF.

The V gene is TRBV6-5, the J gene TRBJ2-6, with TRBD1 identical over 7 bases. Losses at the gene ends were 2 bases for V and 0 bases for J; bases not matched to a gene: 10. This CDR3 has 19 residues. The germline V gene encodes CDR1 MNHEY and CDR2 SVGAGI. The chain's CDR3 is CASSYLGTGVISGANVLTF. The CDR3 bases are TGTGCCAGCAGTTACCTGGGCACAGGGGTGATCTCTGGGGCCAACGTCCTGACTTTC.

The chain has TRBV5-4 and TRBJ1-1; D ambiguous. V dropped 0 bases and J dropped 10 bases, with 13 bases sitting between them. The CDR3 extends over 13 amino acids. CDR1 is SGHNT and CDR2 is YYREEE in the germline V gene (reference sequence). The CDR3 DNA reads TGTGCCAGCAGCTTGGAAAGTGGGCTGGGAGCTTTCTTT. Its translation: CASSLESGLGAFF.

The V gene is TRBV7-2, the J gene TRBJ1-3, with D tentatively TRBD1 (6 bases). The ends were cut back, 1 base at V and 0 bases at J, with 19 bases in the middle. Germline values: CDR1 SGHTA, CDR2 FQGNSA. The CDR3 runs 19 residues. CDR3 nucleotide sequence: TGTGCCAGCAGCTTAGTAGGCCTCCGGACAGTGCGCTCTGGAAACACCATATATTTT. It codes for CASSLVGLRTVRSGNTIYF.